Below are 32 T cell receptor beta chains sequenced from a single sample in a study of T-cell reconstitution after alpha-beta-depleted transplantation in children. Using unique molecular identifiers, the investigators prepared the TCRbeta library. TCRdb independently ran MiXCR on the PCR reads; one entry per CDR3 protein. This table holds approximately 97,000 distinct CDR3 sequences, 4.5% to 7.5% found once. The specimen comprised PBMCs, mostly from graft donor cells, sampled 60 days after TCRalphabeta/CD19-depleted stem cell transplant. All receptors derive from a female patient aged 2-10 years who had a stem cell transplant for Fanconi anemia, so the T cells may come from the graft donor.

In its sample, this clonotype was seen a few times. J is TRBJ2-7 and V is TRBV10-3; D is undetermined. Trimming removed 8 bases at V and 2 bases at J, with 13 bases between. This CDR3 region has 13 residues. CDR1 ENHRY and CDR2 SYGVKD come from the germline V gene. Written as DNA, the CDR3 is TGTGCCATCGGGCTGGACGGACCCTACGAGCAGTACTTC. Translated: CAIGLDGPYEQYF.

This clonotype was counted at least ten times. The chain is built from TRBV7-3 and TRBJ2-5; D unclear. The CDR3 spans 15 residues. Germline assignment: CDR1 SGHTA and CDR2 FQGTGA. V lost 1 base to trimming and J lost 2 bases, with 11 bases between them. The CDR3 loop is CASSLNGRRQETQYF. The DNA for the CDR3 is TGTGCCAGCAGCTTAAATGGAAGGCGGCAAGAGACCCAGTACTTC.

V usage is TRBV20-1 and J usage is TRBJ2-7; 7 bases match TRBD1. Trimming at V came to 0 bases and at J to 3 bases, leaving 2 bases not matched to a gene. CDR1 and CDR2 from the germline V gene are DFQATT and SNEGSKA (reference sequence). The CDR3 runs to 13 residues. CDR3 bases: TGCAGTGCTAGAGATCCAGGGGGCTACGAGCAGTACTTC. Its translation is CSARDPGGYEQYF.

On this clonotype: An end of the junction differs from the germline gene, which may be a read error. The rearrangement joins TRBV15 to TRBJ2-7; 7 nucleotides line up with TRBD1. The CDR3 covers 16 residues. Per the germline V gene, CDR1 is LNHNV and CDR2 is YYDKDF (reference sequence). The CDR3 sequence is CGTSAVRGRGVYEQYF. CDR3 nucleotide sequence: TGTGGCACCAGCGCCGTAAGGGGGCGAGGCGTTTACGAGCAGTACTTC.

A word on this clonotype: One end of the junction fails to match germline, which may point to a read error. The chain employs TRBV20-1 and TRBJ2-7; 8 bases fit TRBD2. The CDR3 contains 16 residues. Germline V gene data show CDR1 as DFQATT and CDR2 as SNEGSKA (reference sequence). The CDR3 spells CCARDQGAGAIYEQYF. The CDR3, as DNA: TGCTGTGCTAGAGATCAGGGAGCGGGAGCCATCTACGAGCAGTACTTC.

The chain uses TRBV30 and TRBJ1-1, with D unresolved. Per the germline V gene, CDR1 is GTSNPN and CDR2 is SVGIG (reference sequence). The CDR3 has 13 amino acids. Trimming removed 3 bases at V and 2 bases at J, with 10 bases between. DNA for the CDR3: TGTGCCTGGAGAGGCAGGAGAAACACTGAAGCTTTCTTT. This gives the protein CAWRGRRNTEAFF. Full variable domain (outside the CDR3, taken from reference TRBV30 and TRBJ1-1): SQTIHQWPATLVQPVGSPLSLECTVEGTSNPNLYWYRQAAGRGLQLLFYSVGIGQISSEVPQNLSASRPQDRQFILSSKKLLLSDSGFYLCAWRGRRNTEAFFGQGTRLTVV.

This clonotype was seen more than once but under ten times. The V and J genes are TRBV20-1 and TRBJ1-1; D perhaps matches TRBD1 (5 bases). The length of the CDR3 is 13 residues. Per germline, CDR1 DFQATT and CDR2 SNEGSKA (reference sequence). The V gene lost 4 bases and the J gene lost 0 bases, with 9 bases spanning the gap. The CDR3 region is CSATTDMNTEAFF. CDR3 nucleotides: TGCAGTGCTACGACAGATATGAACACTGAAGCTTTCTTT.

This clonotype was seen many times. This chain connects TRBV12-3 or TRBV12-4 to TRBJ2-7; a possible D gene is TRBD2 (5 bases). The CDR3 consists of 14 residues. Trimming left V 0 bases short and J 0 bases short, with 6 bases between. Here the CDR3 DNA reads TGTGCCAGCAGTTTAGCGGGAGTCTCCTACGAGCAGTACTTC. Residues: CASSLAGVSYEQYF.

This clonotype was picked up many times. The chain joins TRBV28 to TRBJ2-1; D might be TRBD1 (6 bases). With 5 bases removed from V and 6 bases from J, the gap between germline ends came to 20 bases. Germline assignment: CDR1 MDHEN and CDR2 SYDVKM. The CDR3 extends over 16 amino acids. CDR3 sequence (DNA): TGTGCCAGCAGTCCGTTAGAACAGGGAAAAGTCAATGAGCAGTTCTTC. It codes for CASSPLEQGKVNEQFF.

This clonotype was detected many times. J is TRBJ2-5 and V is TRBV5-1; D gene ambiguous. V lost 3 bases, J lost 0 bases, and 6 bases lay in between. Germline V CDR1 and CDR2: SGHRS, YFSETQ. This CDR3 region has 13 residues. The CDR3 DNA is TGCGCCAGCAGCTCGAAATACCAAGAGACCCAGTACTTC. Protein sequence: CASSSKYQETQYF.

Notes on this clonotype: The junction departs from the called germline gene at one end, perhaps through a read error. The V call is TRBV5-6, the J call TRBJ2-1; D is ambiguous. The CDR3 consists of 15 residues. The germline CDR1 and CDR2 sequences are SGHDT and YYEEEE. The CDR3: CAISRVQSSYNEQFF. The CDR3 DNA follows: TGTGCCATCAGCCGAGTGCAAAGCTCCTACAATGAGCAGTTCTTC.

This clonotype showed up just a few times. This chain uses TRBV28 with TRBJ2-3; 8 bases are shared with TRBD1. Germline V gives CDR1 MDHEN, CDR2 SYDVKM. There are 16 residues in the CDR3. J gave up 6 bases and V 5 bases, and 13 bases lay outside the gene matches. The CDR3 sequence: CASSRMIRGREDTQYF. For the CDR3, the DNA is TGTGCCAGCAGTCGTATGATCAGGGGGCGCGAGGATACGCAGTATTTT.

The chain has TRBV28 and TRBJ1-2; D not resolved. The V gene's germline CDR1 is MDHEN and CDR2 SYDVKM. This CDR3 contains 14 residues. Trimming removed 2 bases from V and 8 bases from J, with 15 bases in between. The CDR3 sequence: CASSLVQDPSGYTF. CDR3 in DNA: TGTGCCAGCAGTTTAGTACAAGACCCCTCCGGCTACACCTTC.

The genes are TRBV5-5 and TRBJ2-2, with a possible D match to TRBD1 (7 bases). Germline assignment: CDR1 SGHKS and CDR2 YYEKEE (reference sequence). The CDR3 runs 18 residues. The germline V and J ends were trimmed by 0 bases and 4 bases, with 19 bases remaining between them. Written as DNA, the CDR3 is TGTGCCAGCAGCTTGGGACAGGGAGGATTCGGTCGCACCGGGGAGCTGTTTTTT. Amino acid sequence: CASSLGQGGFGRTGELFF.

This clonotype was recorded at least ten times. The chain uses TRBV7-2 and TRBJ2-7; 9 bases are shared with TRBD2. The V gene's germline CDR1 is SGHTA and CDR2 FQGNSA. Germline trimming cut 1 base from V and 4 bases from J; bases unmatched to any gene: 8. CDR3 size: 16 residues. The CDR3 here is CASSLEGGGAFYEQYF. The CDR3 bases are TGTGCCAGCAGCTTAGAGGGCGGGGGGGCCTTTTACGAGCAGTACTTC.

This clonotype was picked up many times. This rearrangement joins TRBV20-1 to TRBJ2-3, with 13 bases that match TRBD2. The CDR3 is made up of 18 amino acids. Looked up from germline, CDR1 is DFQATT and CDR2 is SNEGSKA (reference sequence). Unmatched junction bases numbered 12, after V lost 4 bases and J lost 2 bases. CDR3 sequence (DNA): TGCAGTGCTAACCCCGGACTAGCGGGAGCTATTCACACAGATACGCAGTATTTT. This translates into CSANPGLAGAIHTDTQYF.

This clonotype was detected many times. The CDR3 loop is CASSVVSLTSGQTYNEQFF. The CDR3 nucleotides are TGTGCCAGCAGCGTAGTCTCTCTGACTAGCGGGCAAACCTACAATGAGCAGTTCTTC. The gene calls are TRBV9 and TRBJ2-1; TRBD2 aligns across 10 bases. Germline V gives CDR1 SGDLS, CDR2 YYNGEE. V dropped 0 bases and J dropped 2; count of bases not matched to a gene: 11. This CDR3 contains 19 residues. The whole variable domain, filled in from reference TRBV9 and TRBJ2-1, reads DSGVTQTPKHLITATGQRVTLRCSPRSGDLSVYWYQQSLDQGLQFLIQYYNGEERAKGNILERFSAQQFPDLHSELNLSSLELGDSALYFCASSVVSLTSGQTYNEQFFGPGTRLTVL.

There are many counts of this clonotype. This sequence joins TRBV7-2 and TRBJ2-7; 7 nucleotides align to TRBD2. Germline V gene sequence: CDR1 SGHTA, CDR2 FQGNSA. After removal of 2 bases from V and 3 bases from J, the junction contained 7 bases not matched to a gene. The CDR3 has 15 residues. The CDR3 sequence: CASSLWFREGYEQYF. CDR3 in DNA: TGTGCCAGCAGCTTATGGTTCAGGGAGGGCTACGAGCAGTACTTC.

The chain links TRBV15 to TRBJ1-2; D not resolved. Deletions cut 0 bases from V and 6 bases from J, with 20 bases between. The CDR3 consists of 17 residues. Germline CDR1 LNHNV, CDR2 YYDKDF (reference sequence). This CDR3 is CATSRDPQVAYSDGYTF. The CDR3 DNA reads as TGTGCCACCAGCAGAGATCCGCAGGTGGCTTATTCGGATGGCTACACCTTC.

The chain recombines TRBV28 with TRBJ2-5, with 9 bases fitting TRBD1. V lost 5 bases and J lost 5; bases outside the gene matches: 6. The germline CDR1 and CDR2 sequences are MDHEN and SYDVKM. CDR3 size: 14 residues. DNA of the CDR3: TGTGCCAGCAGTAAGGGACAGGGCATTGAGACCCAGTACTTC. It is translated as CASSKGQGIETQYF.

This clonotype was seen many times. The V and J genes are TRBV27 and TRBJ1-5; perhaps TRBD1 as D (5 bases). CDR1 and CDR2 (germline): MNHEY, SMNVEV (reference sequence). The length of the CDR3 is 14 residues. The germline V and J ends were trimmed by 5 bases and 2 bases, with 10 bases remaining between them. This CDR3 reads CASSMGGGNQPQHF. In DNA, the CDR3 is TGTGCCAGCAGTATGGGAGGGGGCAATCAGCCCCAGCATTTT.

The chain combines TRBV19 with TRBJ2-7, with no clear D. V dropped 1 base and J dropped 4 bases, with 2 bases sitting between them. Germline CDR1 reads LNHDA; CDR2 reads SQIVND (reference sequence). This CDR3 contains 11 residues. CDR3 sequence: CASSIGYEQYF. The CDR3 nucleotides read TGTGCCAGTAGTATAGGATACGAGCAGTACTTC.

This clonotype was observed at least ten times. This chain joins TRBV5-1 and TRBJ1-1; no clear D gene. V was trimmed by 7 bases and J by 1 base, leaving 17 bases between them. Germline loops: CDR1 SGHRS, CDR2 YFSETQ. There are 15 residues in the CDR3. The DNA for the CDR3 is TGCGCCAGCTCACGCCGACGGGTCGGGAACACTGAAGCTTTCTTT. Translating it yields CASSRRRVGNTEAFF.

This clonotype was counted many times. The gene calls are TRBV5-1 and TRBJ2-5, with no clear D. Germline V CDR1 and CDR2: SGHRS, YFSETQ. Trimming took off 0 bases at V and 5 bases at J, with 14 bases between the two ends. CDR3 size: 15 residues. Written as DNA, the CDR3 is TGCGCCAGCAGCTTGGTCGGGCAAGTCGGGGAGACCCAGTACTTC. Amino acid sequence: CASSLVGQVGETQYF.

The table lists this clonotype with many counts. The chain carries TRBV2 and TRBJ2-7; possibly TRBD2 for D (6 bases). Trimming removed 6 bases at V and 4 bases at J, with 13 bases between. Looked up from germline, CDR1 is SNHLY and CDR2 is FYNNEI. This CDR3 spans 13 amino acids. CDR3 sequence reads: CASRLTGGYEQYF. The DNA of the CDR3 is TGTGCCAGCAGACTGACCGGGGGTTACGAGCAGTACTTC.

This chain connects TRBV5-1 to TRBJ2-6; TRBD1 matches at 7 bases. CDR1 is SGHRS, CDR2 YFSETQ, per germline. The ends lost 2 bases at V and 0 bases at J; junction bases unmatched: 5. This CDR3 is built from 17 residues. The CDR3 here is CASSFSRTGSGANVLTF. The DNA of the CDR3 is TGCGCCAGCAGCTTTTCAAGGACAGGCTCTGGGGCCAACGTCCTGACTTTC.

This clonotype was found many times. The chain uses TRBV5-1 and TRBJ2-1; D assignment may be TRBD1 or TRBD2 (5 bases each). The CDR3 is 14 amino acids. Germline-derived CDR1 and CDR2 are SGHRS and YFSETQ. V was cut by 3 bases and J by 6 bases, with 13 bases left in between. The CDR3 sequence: CASSSGRLFNEQFF. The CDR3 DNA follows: TGCGCCAGCAGCTCGGGACGACTATTCAATGAGCAGTTCTTC.

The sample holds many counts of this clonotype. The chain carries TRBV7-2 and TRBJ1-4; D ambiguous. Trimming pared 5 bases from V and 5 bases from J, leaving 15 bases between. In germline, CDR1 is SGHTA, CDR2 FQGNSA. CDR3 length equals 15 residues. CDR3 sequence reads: CASSPRIARNEKLFF. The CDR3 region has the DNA TGTGCCAGCAGCCCAAGGATCGCCAGAAATGAAAAACTGTTTTTT.

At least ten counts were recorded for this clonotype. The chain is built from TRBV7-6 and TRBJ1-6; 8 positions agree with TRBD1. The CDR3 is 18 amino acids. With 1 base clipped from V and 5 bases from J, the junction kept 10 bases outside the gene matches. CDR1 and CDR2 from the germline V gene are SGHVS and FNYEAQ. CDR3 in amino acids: CASSLDSTGGQDNSPLHF. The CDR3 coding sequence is TGTGCCAGCAGCTTAGATAGTACCGGGGGACAGGATAATTCACCCCTCCACTTT. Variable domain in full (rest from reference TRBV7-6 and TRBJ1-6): GAGVSQSPRYKVTKRGQDVALRCDPISGHVSLYWYRQALGQGPEFLTYFNYEAQQDKSGLPNDRFSAERPEGSISTLTIQRTEQRDSAMYRCASSLDSTGGQDNSPLHFGNGTRLTVT.

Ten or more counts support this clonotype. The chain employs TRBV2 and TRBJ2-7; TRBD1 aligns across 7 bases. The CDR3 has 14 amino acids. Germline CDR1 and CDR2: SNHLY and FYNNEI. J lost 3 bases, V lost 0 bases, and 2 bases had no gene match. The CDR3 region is CASSEAGQIYEQYF. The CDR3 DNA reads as TGTGCCAGCAGTGAAGCGGGACAGATCTACGAGCAGTACTTC.

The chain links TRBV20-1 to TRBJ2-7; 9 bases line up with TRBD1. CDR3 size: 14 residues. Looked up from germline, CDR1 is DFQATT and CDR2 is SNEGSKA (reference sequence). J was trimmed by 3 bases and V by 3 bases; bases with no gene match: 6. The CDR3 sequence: CSASSGTGYYEQYF. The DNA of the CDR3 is TGCAGTGCTAGTTCCGGGACAGGGTACTACGAGCAGTACTTC.

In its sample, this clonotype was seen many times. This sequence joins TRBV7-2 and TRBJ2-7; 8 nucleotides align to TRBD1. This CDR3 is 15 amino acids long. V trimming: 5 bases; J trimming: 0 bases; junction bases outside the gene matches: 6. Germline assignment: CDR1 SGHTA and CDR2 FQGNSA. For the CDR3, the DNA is TGTGCCAGCAGCCCAGGAACAGGGGGCTCCTACGAGCAGTACTTC. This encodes CASSPGTGGSYEQYF. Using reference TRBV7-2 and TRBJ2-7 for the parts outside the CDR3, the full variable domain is GAGVSQSPSNKVTEKGKDVELRCDPISGHTALYWYRQSLGQGLEFLIYFQGNSAPDKSGLPSDRFSAERTGGSVSTLTIQRTQQEDSAVYLCASSPGTGGSYEQYFGPGTRLTVT.